Listed here are 32 T cell receptor beta chains from one sample, sequenced in a study of identical twins. TCRdb redid the calling of the 5' RACE reads with MiXCR, one entry per CDR3 protein. The sample contains 500,000 to 650,000 distinct CDR3 sequences, about a fifth of which appear only once. In addition, the sample was reused for a study of yellow fever vaccine responses in identical twins.

The sequenced material came from CD4+ T cells sorted from blood. The source of these receptors is a woman under 30 in good health.

There are a few counts of this clonotype. The genes are TRBV27 and TRBJ1-6; a weak D match, TRBD1 (5 bases). Trimming stripped 2 bases from V and 6 bases from J, with 14 bases between. Germline V CDR1 and CDR2: MNHEY, SMNVEV (reference sequence). CDR3 length: 16 amino acids. DNA for the CDR3: TGTGCCAGCAGTTTAAGCGTCCAGGGAAGTAATTCACCCCTCCACTTT. Residues: CASSLSVQGSNSPLHF.

V gene TRBV3-1 combines with J gene TRBJ2-7; D unresolved. CDR3 size: 14 residues. The V end was cut by 4 bases, the J end by 4 bases, with 14 bases between. Per germline, CDR1 LGHDT and CDR2 YNNKEL (reference sequence). The chain's CDR3 is CASSRAGNVYEQYF. The DNA of the CDR3 is TGTGCCAGCAGCCGGGCTGGAAATGTGTACGAGCAGTACTTC.

This chain joins TRBV24-1 and TRBJ2-3; possible D gene TRBD2, 7 bases. This CDR3 contains 16 residues. The germline gives CDR1 KGHDR, CDR2 SFDVKD. Deletions cut 1 base from V and 1 base from J, with 11 bases between. The CDR3 DNA sequence: TGTGCCACCAGTGATTTAGGGGGGGTTGGCACAGATACGCAGTATTTT. It is translated as CATSDLGGVGTDTQYF.

J is TRBJ2-1 and V is TRBV24-1; D possibly matches TRBD1 or TRBD2 (5 bases each). The CDR3 runs to 17 residues. With 3 bases removed from V and 4 bases from J, the gap between germline ends came to 18 bases. Germline V gene sequence: CDR1 KGHDR, CDR2 SFDVKD. Here the CDR3 reads CATSDPMGVGYYNEQFF. In nucleotides, the CDR3 is TGTGCCACCAGTGATCCGATGGGGGTCGGATATTACAATGAGCAGTTCTTC.

The chain has TRBV10-1 and TRBJ2-5; tentatively, D is TRBD1 or TRBD2 (5 bases each). Trimming shortened V by 7 bases and J by 6 bases, and 15 bases separated the two germline ends. CDR1 and CDR2 (germline): WNHNN, SYGVQD (reference sequence). This CDR3 is built from 13 residues. The CDR3 is CASISWGWKTQYF. CDR3 in DNA: TGCGCCAGCATCTCATGGGGGTGGAAGACCCAGTACTTC.

This clonotype has a handful of counts. The rearrangement links TRBV29-1 to TRBJ2-7, with TRBD2 identical over 10 bases. CDR1 is SQVTM, CDR2 ANQGSEA, per germline. The CDR3 totals 17 residues. Trimming at V came to 7 bases and at J to 3 bases, leaving 18 bases not matched to a gene. In DNA, the CDR3 is TGCAGCGACATCTCCGGGACTAGCGCTACAAGCTGCTACGAGCAGTACTTC. It is translated as CSDISGTSATSCYEQYF.

This chain joins TRBV7-9 and TRBJ2-1; 7 positions match TRBD2. The CDR3 sequence is 14 residues long. Trimming took 3 bases from V and 7 from J; bases not matched to a gene: 6. Germline values: CDR1 SEHNR, CDR2 FQNEAQ (reference sequence). In DNA form, the CDR3 reads TGTGCCAGCAGCTTTACTAGCGACGGGAATGAGCAGTTCTTC. Amino acids: CASSFTSDGNEQFF.

V and J are TRBV10-3 and TRBJ1-2; 7 bases fit TRBD1. V dropped 5 bases and J dropped 2; count of bases not matched to a gene: 8. The CDR3 contains 15 residues. Germline values: CDR1 ENHRY, CDR2 SYGVKD. The CDR3 DNA sequence: TGTGCCATCAGTTTTGACAGGGCAGGCAACTATGGCTACACCTTC. This codes for CAISFDRAGNYGYTF.

The chain links TRBV6-1 to TRBJ2-2; D uncertain. The length of the CDR3 is 12 residues. The germline V gene has CDR1 MNHNS and CDR2 SASEGT. Trimming removed 7 bases at V and 4 bases at J, with 7 bases between. CDR3 in DNA: TGTGCCAGCAATGTGGGCACCGGGGAGCTGTTTTTT. Its translation: CASNVGTGELFF.

Only a few counts were recorded for this clonotype. The chain recombines TRBV20-1 with TRBJ1-5; D is uncertain. Trimming pared 6 bases from V and 5 bases from J, leaving 20 bases between. Germline loops: CDR1 DFQATT, CDR2 SNEGSKA (reference sequence). This CDR3 contains 15 residues. CDR3 loop: CSATGPGRLHQPQHF. The CDR3 nucleotides read TGCAGTGCAACGGGCCCAGGACGGCTCCATCAGCCCCAGCATTTT.

J is TRBJ2-7 and V is TRBV9, with 8 bases lining up with TRBD2. Germline V lookup: CDR1 SGDLS, CDR2 YYNGEE. Trimming took 4 bases from V and 6 from J; bases not matched to a gene: 9. The CDR3 has 14 amino acids. This CDR3 is CASSPPGTSGEQYF. DNA for the CDR3: TGTGCCAGCAGCCCCCCCGGGACTAGTGGCGAGCAGTACTTC. Drawing the rest from reference TRBV9 and TRBJ2-7, the complete variable domain is DSGVTQTPKHLITATGQRVTLRCSPRSGDLSVYWYQQSLDQGLQFLIQYYNGEERAKGNILERFSAQQFPDLHSELNLSSLELGDSALYFCASSPPGTSGEQYFGPGTRLTVT.

This sequence joins TRBV6-1 and TRBJ2-2; D not certain. Germline CDR1 reads MNHNS; CDR2 reads SASEGT. The CDR3 loop spans 12 amino acids. Trimming took off 4 bases at V and 4 bases at J, with 4 bases between the two ends. The CDR3 loop reads CASSVITGELFF. As DNA, the CDR3 is TGTGCCAGCAGTGTCATCACCGGGGAGCTGTTTTTT.

The chain carries TRBV5-1 and TRBJ1-5; 7 bases agree with TRBD1. With 2 bases clipped from V and 4 bases from J, the junction kept 6 bases outside the gene matches. The CDR3 totals 15 residues. Germline assignment: CDR1 SGHRS and CDR2 YFSETQ. The CDR3 region is CASSFSGTENQPQHF. CDR3 bases: TGCGCCAGCAGCTTCTCGGGGACAGAAAATCAGCCCCAGCATTTT. The complete variable domain, with remaining parts taken from reference TRBV5-1 and TRBJ1-5, reads KAGVTQTPRYLIKTRGQQVTLSCSPISGHRSVSWYQQTPGQGLQFLFEYFSETQRNKGNFPGRFSGRQFSNSRSEMNVSTLELGDSALYLCASSFSGTENQPQHFGDGTRLSIL.

The chain uses TRBV24-1 and TRBJ2-5; D gene unclear. The length of the CDR3 is 13 residues. The V gene lost 7 bases and the J gene lost 5 bases, with 13 bases spanning the gap. The germline CDR1 and CDR2 sequences are KGHDR and SFDVKD. CDR3 coding DNA: TGTGCCACCAGCTCATCAGGAGTCGAGACCCAGTACTTC. Protein product: CATSSSGVETQYF.

The rearrangement joins TRBV10-3 to TRBJ2-7, with 11 positions matching TRBD1. The germline V gene has CDR1 ENHRY and CDR2 SYGVKD. Trimming took 5 bases from V and 6 from J; bases not matched to a gene: 6. There are 14 residues in the CDR3. CDR3 sequence (DNA): TGTGCCATCAGTTTCGGACAGGGGGCGAGCGAGCAGTACTTC. Its translation: CAISFGQGASEQYF.

This clonotype occurred a few times. The chain combines TRBV4-1 with TRBJ1-2, with TRBD1 as a possible D gene (6 bases). The V gene lost 4 bases and the J gene lost 8 bases, with 20 bases spanning the gap. Germline values: CDR1 MGHRA, CDR2 YSYEKL. This CDR3 has 15 residues. DNA of the CDR3: TGCGCCAGCAGCCTGGACAGACGGGTCAATGACGGCTACACCTTC. Translated: CASSLDRRVNDGYTF.

The gene calls are TRBV12-3 or TRBV12-4 and TRBJ2-2; tentative D call: TRBD1 (6 bases). This CDR3 has 16 residues. The V and J ends lost 6 bases and 5 bases respectively, with 19 bases between them. Here the CDR3 reads CASSPNDRTRTGELFF. In DNA, the CDR3 is TGTGCCAGCAGCCCAAACGACAGGACGAGGACCGGGGAGCTGTTTTTT.

This clonotype has just a few counts. This chain links TRBV12-3 or TRBV12-4 with TRBJ2-3; D not certain. The CDR3 is 14 residues long. Trimming shortened V by 1 base and J by 3 bases, and 8 bases separated the two germline ends. The CDR3 DNA sequence: TGTGCCAGCAGTTTAGGCTCTCGGACAGATACGCAGTATTTT. It is translated as CASSLGSRTDTQYF.

This chain joins TRBV12-3 or TRBV12-4 and TRBJ1-6, with D unclear. The ends were cut back, 6 bases at V and 4 bases at J, with 7 bases in the middle. The length of the CDR3 is 13 residues. As DNA, the CDR3 is TGTGCCAGCAGACCGGGTTATAATTCACCCCTCCACTTT. Its protein product is CASRPGYNSPLHF.

This chain joins TRBV7-8 and TRBJ2-7, with D possibly being TRBD2 (5 bases). The germline V gene has CDR1 SGHVS and CDR2 FQNEAQ. V was trimmed by 1 base and J by 0 bases, leaving 10 bases between them. This CDR3 comprises 15 residues. CDR3 DNA sequence: TGTGCCAGCAGCTTAGAAACTAGAGTCTCCTACGAGCAGTACTTC. Amino acid sequence: CASSLETRVSYEQYF.

This clonotype was observed a handful of times. This rearrangement joins TRBV14 to TRBJ2-7; D may be TRBD2 (6 bases). V was pared by 1 base and J by 2 bases, with 15 bases between. The CDR3 totals 16 residues. Germline CDR1 SGHDN, CDR2 FVKESK. The CDR3 region has the DNA TGTGCCAGCAGCCAAGGGACTATTTATAAAGCCTACGAGCAGTACTTC. It yields the protein CASSQGTIYKAYEQYF.

There are a few counts of this clonotype. The V call is TRBV10-3, the J call TRBJ2-7, with 7 bases identical to TRBD1. This CDR3 comprises 12 residues. With V trimmed by 5 bases and J by 5 bases, 3 bases remained unmatched. Germline CDR1 ENHRY, CDR2 SYGVKD. CDR3 DNA sequence: TGTGCCATCAGTATTGACAGGGACGAGCAGTACGTC. Protein product: CAISIDRDEQYV.

In this sample, this clonotype turned up a few times. V and J are TRBV20-1 and TRBJ1-2; weak D call: TRBD1 (6 bases). Trimming stripped 7 bases from V and 4 bases from J, with 13 bases between. This CDR3 spans 12 amino acids. CDR1 is DFQATT, CDR2 SNEGSKA, per germline (reference sequence). CDR3 protein: CSVPRGTYGYTF. The DNA of the CDR3 is TGCAGTGTCCCCAGGGGAACCTATGGCTACACCTTC.

This clonotype was found a few times. V usage is TRBV5-1 and J usage is TRBJ2-5, with TRBD1 matching over 10 bases. Germline values: CDR1 SGHRS, CDR2 YFSETQ. There are 15 residues in the CDR3. J was trimmed by 2 bases and V by 5 bases; bases with no gene match: 6. Written as DNA, the CDR3 is TGCGCCAGCAGGGGACAGGGGAAGGGGCAAGAGACCCAGTACTTC. Translation gives CASRGQGKGQETQYF.

The gene calls are TRBV12-3 or TRBV12-4 and TRBJ2-2; D remains ambiguous. This CDR3 is 13 amino acids long. V lost 6 bases, J lost 6 bases, and 11 bases lay in between. In DNA, the CDR3 is TGTGCCAGCAGACCCGAGGCCGCCGGGGAGCTGTTTTTT. Translated, it gives CASRPEAAGELFF.

The chain joins TRBV28 to TRBJ1-1; tentative D call: TRBD1 (6 bases). The germline V gene has CDR1 MDHEN and CDR2 SYDVKM. The ends were cut back, 6 bases at V and 2 bases at J, with 16 bases in the middle. The CDR3 spans 15 residues. CDR3 nucleotides: TGTGCCAGCAGATTAATCAGGGGTAGTAACACTGAAGCTTTCTTT. This sequence encodes CASRLIRGSNTEAFF.

This chain links TRBV20-1 with TRBJ1-4; 9 nucleotides align to TRBD1. The CDR3 consists of 17 residues. Germline V gene data show CDR1 as DFQATT and CDR2 as SNEGSKA (reference sequence). Trimming cost V 5 bases and J 0 bases; bases outside gene matches: 10. In DNA, the CDR3 is TGCAGTGCTGGGGGACAGGGTCGGCCTCCAACTAATGAAAAACTGTTTTTT. It is translated as CSAGGQGRPPTNEKLFF.

The V and J genes are TRBV28 and TRBJ2-4, with D possibly matching TRBD1 (6 bases). V lost 6 bases, J lost 0 bases, and 15 bases lay in between. The CDR3 runs to 16 residues. CDR1 is MDHEN, CDR2 SYDVKM, per germline. For the CDR3, the DNA is TGTGCCAGCAGCCCCCGGGACAACCTAGCCAAAAACATTCAGTACTTC. Protein product: CASSPRDNLAKNIQYF.

This clonotype was detected only a few times. The gene calls are TRBV10-2 and TRBJ2-7; D not certain. The CDR3 is 15 residues long. Germline V CDR1 and CDR2: WSHSY, SAAADI. V was shortened by 6 bases and J by 0 bases, with 15 bases between the two germline ends. The CDR3 loop reads CASRQSGTVSYEQYF. The CDR3 nucleotides are TGCGCCAGCAGACAGTCGGGCACAGTCTCCTACGAGCAGTACTTC.

This clonotype was picked up a small number of times. The V call is TRBV12-3 or TRBV12-4, the J call TRBJ2-7; D may be TRBD1 (6 bases). CDR3 size: 15 residues. Trimming stripped 3 bases from V and 2 bases from J, with 14 bases between. The CDR3: CASSFLQGQTYEQYF. CDR3 in DNA: TGTGCCAGCAGTTTCTTACAGGGTCAGACCTACGAGCAGTACTTC.

This clonotype was recorded at least ten times. The chain links TRBV7-7 to TRBJ2-1; tentatively, D is TRBD2 (6 bases). Germline V lookup: CDR1 SSHAT, CDR2 FNYEAQ (reference sequence). This CDR3 contains 15 residues. The V end lost 5 bases, the J end lost 2 bases, and 13 bases lay between the germline ends. CDR3 sequence: CASSPAGGTYNEQFF. The CDR3, as DNA: TGTGCCAGCAGCCCAGCCGGGGGAACCTACAATGAGCAGTTCTTC.

The chain recombines TRBV20-1 with TRBJ2-7, with D possibly TRBD2 on 5 matching bases. Germline assignment: CDR1 DFQATT and CDR2 SNEGSKA (reference sequence). The CDR3 is 14 residues long. Trimming took 1 base from V and 4 from J, leaving 14 bases between them. This CDR3 is CSARARGSSYEQYF. CDR3 nucleotide sequence: TGCAGTGCTAGAGCCAGAGGGAGTTCTTACGAGCAGTACTTC.